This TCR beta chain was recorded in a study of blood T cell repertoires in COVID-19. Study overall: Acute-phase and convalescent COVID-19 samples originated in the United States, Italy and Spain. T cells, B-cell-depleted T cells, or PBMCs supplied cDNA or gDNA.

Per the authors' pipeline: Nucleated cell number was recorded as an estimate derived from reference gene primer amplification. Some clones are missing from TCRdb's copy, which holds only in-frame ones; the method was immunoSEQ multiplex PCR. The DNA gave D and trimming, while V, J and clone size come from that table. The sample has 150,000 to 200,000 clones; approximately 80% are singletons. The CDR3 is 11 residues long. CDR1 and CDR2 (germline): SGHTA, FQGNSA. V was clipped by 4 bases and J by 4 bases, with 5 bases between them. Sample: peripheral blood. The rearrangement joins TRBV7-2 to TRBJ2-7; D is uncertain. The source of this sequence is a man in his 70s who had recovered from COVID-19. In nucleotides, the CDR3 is TGTGCCAGCAGCTCCTTGTACGAGCAGTACTTC. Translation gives CASSSLYEQYF.